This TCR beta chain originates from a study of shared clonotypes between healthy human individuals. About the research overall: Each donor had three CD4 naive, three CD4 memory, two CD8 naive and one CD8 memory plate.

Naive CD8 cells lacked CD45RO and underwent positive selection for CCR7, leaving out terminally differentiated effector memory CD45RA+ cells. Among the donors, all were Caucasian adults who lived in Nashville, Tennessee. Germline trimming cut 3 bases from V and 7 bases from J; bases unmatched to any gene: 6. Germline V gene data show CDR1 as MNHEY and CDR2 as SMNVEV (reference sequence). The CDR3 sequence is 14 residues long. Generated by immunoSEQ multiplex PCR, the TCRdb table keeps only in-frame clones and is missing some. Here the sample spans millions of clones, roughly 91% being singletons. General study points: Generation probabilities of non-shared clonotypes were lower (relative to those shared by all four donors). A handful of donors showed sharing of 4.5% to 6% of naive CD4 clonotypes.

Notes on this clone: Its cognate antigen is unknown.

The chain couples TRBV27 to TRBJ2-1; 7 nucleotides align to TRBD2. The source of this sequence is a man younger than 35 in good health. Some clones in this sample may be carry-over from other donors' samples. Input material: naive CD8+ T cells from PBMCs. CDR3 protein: CASSFGTKRNEQFF. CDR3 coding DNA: TGTGCCAGCAGTTTCGGGACTAAGCGGAATGAGCAGTTCTTC.